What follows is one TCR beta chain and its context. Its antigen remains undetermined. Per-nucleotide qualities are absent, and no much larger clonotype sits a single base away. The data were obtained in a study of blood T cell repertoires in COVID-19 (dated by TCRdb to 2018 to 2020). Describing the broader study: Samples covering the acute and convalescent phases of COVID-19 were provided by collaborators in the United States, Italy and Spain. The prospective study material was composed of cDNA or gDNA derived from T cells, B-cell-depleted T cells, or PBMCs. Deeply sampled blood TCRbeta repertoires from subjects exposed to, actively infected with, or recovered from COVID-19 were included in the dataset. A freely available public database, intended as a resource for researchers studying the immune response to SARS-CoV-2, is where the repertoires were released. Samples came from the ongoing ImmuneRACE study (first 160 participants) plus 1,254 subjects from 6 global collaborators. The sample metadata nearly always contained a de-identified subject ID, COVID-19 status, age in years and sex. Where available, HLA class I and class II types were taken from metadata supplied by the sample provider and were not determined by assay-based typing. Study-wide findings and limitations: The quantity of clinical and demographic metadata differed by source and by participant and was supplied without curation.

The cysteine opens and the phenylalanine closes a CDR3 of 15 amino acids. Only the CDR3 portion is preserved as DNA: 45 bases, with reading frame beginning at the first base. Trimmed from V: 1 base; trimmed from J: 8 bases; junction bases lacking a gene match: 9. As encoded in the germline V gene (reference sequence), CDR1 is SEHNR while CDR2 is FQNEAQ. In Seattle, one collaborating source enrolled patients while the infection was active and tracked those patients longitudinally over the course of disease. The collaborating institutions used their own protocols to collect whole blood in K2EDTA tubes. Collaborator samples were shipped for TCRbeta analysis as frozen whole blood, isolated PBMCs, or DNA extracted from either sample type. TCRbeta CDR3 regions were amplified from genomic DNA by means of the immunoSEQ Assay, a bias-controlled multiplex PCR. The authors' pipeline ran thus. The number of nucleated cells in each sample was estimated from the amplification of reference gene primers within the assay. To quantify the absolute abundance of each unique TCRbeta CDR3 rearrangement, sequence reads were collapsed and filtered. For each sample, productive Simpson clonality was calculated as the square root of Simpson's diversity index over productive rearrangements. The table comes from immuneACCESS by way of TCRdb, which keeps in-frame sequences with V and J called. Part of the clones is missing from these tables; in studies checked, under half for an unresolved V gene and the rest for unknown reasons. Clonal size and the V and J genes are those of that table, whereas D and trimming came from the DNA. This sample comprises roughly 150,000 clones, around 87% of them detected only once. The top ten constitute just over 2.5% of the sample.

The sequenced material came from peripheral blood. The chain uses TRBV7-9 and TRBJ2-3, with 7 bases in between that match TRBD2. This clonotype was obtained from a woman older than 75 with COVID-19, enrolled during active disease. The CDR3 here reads CASSLVPAGRVTQYF. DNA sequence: TGTGCCAGCAGCTTAGTCCCAGCGGGGAGGGTTACGCAGTATTTT.